These T cell receptor beta chains were read from a single sample in a study of control samples from healthy donors and cancer patients. The repertoire was sequenced with immunoSEQ multiplex PCR; TCRdb's copy has only in-frame clones and lacks some. There are more than 75,000 clones in the sample; nearly 90% occur only once, and about 5.5% lies in the top ten. The sample consisted of blood. These receptors all stem from a man aged 45-65 years in good health. CDR3s include the opening cysteine and the closing phenylalanine or tryptophan. Fields, in order: clone size, J gene, D gene, V gene, CDR3 protein, CDR3 DNA. The D gene is left open where the match is weak. The size of a clone is reported for some rows only, either as once, few or many, or as a class for expanded clones.

size: -
J: TRBJ1-1
D: TRBD1
V: TRBV5-1
CDR3: CASSRDRRDRTEAFF
DNA: TGCGCCAGCAGCCGGGACAGGCGGGATCGCACTGAAGCTTTCTTT

size: -
J: TRBJ2-1
D: -
V: TRBV10-2
CDR3: CASRFGGEQFF
DNA: TGCGCCAGCCGATTTGGCGGTGAGCAGTTCTTC

size: -
J: TRBJ1-1
D: -
V: TRBV19
CDR3: CASSTAGRMNTEAFF
DNA: TGTGCCAGTAGTACAGCAGGGAGAATGAACACTGAAGCTTTCTTT

size: -
J: TRBJ2-3
D: -
V: TRBV5-1
CDR3: CASSLTADTQYF
DNA: TGCGCCAGCAGCTTGACAGCAGATACGCAGTATTTT

size: -
J: TRBJ1-2
D: TRBD1
V: TRBV12-3/TRBV12-4
CDR3: CASRTGGLTGYTF
DNA: TGTGCCAGCCGAACAGGGGGGTTGACTGGCTACACCTTC

size: -
J: TRBJ2-1
D: TRBD2
V: TRBV9
CDR3: CASSARFSGGHNEQFF
DNA: TGTGCCAGCAGCGCCCGTTTTAGCGGGGGGCACAATGAGCAGTTCTTC

size: -
J: TRBJ2-3
D: TRBD2
V: TRBV12-3/TRBV12-4
CDR3: CASSFKRGMAQYF
DNA: TGTGCCAGCAGTTTTAAGCGGGGGATGGCGCAGTATTTT

size: -
J: TRBJ2-3
D: -
V: TRBV11-1
CDR3: CASSLGDLTDTQYF
DNA: TGTGCCAGCAGCTTAGGGGACCTAACAGATACGCAGTATTTT

size: -
J: TRBJ2-7
D: -
V: TRBV10-2
CDR3: CASSESVGFDGTLTYEQYF
DNA: TGCGCCAGCAGTGAGTCGGTTGGATTCGATGGGACACTTACCTACGAGCAGTACTTC

size: -
J: TRBJ2-1
D: TRBD1
V: TRBV5-6
CDR3: CASNPPGQGYNEQFF
DNA: TGTGCCAGCAACCCGCCGGGACAGGGCTACAATGAGCAGTTCTTC

size: -
J: TRBJ2-3
D: TRBD1
V: TRBV27
CDR3: CASSPRDRGSDTQYF
DNA: TGTGCCAGCAGTCCCCGGGACAGGGGGAGTGATACGCAGTATTTT

size: -
J: TRBJ2-5
D: -
V: TRBV2
CDR3: CASYRGPQETQYF
DNA: TGTGCCAGTTATCGGGGGCCCCAAGAGACCCAGTACTTC

size: -
J: TRBJ1-5
D: -
V: TRBV18
CDR3: CASSPPSQTQPQHF
DNA: TGTGCCAGCTCACCACCGAGTCAAACTCAGCCCCAGCATTTT

size: once
J: TRBJ1-1
D: -
V: TRBV25-1
CDR3: CAGSETPPRTGNTEAFF
DNA: TGTGCCGGCAGTGAAACCCCCCCGCGGACGGGGAACACTGAAGCTTTCTTT

size: few
J: TRBJ1-5
D: -
V: TRBV10-3
CDR3: CAIRGPGAGQPQHF
DNA: TGTGCCATCAGGGGCCCGGGGGCCGGGCAGCCCCAGCATTTT

size: -
J: TRBJ2-1
D: TRBD2
V: TRBV14
CDR3: CASSHKAGGFDEQFF
DNA: TGTGCCAGCAGCCATAAAGCGGGGGGTTTCGATGAGCAGTTCTTC

size: -
J: TRBJ1-6
D: TRBD1
V: TRBV27
CDR3: CASSLDKTGGARVPLHF
DNA: TGTGCCAGCAGTTTAGACAAGACAGGGGGGGCTAGAGTTCCTCTCCACTTT

size: -
J: TRBJ1-2
D: TRBD1
V: TRBV6-6
CDR3: CASSLTRGIYGYTF
DNA: TGTGCCAGCTCCTTAACCAGGGGGATCTATGGCTACACCTTC

size: few
J: TRBJ2-3
D: -
V: TRBV3-1/TRBV3-2
CDR3: CASKGGGLTDTQYF
DNA: TGTGCCAGCAAAGGGGGAGGACTCACAGATACGCAGTATTTT

size: few
J: TRBJ2-3
D: TRBD1
V: TRBV6-4
CDR3: CASSGQGTDTQYF
DNA: TGTGCCAGCAGTGGACAGGGGACAGATACGCAGTATTTT

size: -
J: TRBJ2-7
D: -
V: TRBV3-1/TRBV3-2
CDR3: CASSQVGSEQYF
DNA: TGTGCCAGCAGCCAAGTCGGCAGCGAGCAGTACTTC

size: -
J: TRBJ1-4
D: TRBD1
V: TRBV19
CDR3: CASSTPTGANEKLFF
DNA: TGTGCCAGTAGTACCCCGACAGGGGCTAATGAAAAACTGTTTTTT

size: many
J: TRBJ2-1
D: TRBD2
V: TRBV27
CDR3: CASRSKLMGGGTYNEQFF
DNA: TGTGCCAGCAGATCTAAGCTTATGGGCGGGGGAACCTACAATGAGCAGTTCTTC

size: -
J: TRBJ1-5
D: TRBD1
V: TRBV19
CDR3: CASSILTGVGNQPQHF
DNA: TGTGCCAGTAGTATTCTGACAGGGGTAGGCAATCAGCCCCAGCATTTT